The T cell receptor (beta chain) under discussion was sequenced for a study of blood T cells in healthy people across ages. The V and J ends lost 0 bases and 0 bases respectively, with 5 bases between them. The CDR3 consists of 14 residues. CDR1 is SGDLS and CDR2 is YYNGEE in the germline V gene. Then a second PCR, running roughly 7 to 11 cycles, was carried out with a sample-barcoded 5' primer and a J-beta primer mix. Using its own MiXCR run on the 5' RACE reads, TCRdb lists one record per CDR3 protein. The table shows 800,000 to 900,000 distinct CDR3 sequences, with 60% to 80% occurring only once. This receptor was identified in a young man in good health. V gene TRBV9 combines with J gene TRBJ2-3; D gene ambiguous. The specimen sequenced was blood. CDR3 coding DNA: TGTGCCAGCAGCGTAGATACCAGCACAGATACGCAGTATTTT. It specifies CASSVDTSTDTQYF.